Listed here are 29 T cell receptor beta chains from one sample, sequenced in a study of blood T cell repertoires in COVID-19 (TCRdb year 2020). The library was produced with the immunoSEQ multiplex PCR assay. TCRdb obtained this table from immuneACCESS and retained in-frame rearrangements with V and J assigned. These tables miss some clones; where compared with another copy, unresolved V genes account for less than half of the shortfall, and the remainder is unexplained. The sample has about 160,000 clones on record, approximately 81% of them singletons. The ten most abundant clones make up 0.8% to 1.2% of the sample. Material: peripheral blood. Every receptor here comes from a man in his forties with acute or convalescent COVID-19.

This clone was detected only a few times. Sequence at one end of the junction differs from germline and may be a read error. This chain links TRBV11-2 with TRBJ2-2; the match to TRBD1 covers 7 bases. The CDR3 extends over 17 amino acids. CDR1 and CDR2 from the germline V gene are SGHAT and FQNNGV. The DNA of the CDR3 is TGTGCCAGCAGTTTAGCACAGGGGTCTGCCTACACCGGGGAGCTGTTTTTT. It is translated as CASSLAQGSAYTGELFF.

This chain links TRBV11-2 with TRBJ1-2; 10 bases line up with TRBD1. Trimming at V came to 8 bases and at J to 8 bases, leaving 17 bases not matched to a gene. The germline V gene has CDR1 SGHAT and CDR2 FQNNGV. The CDR3 consists of 16 residues. The CDR3 nucleotides are TGTGCCAGCTCCCTCTTCGAGACAGGGGGCGCGGGAGGCTACACCTTC. It codes for CASSLFETGGAGGYTF. Full variable domain (missing parts from reference TRBV11-2 and TRBJ1-2): EAGVAQSPRYKIIEKRQSVAFWCNPISGHATLYWYQQILGQGPKLLIQFQNNGVVDDSQLPKDRFSAERLKGVDSTLKIQPAKLEDSAVYLCASSLFETGGAGGYTFGSGTRLTVV.

This sequence joins TRBV4-1 and TRBJ1-5; 10 bases fit TRBD1. Germline V gene lookup returns CDR1 MGHRA and CDR2 YSYEKL. The CDR3 totals 15 residues. J lost 6 bases, V lost 1 base, and 3 bases had no gene match. CDR3 DNA sequence: TGCGCCAGCAGCCAAGGGACAGGGGGAAGTCAGCCCCAGCATTTT. Its protein is CASSQGTGGSQPQHF.

This chain uses TRBV7-3 with TRBJ1-1; 7 bases map to TRBD1. The germline V gene has CDR1 SGHTA and CDR2 FQGTGA. The V segment lost 6 bases and the J segment 4 bases; nucleotides outside the gene matches: 8. The CDR3 contains 14 residues. The CDR3 coding sequence is TGTGCCAGCAGTACAGGGGACTCAAGCACTGAAGCTTTCTTT. Translation: CASSTGDSSTEAFF.

The chain combines TRBV5-1 with TRBJ2-7; 8 bases match TRBD2. This CDR3 has 15 residues. The germline V gene has CDR1 SGHRS and CDR2 YFSETQ. V shed 6 bases and J 5 bases; nucleotides not matched to a gene: 13. In DNA, the CDR3 is TGCGCCAGCACACAACAAGGCGGGGGGATCCACGAGCAGTACTTC. Translation gives CASTQQGGGIHEQYF. Full variable domain (rest looked up from reference TRBV5-1 and TRBJ2-7): KAGVTQTPRYLIKTRGQQVTLSCSPISGHRSVSWYQQTPGQGLQFLFEYFSETQRNKGNFPGRFSGRQFSNSRSEMNVSTLELGDSALYLCASTQQGGGIHEQYFGPGTRLTVT.

The rearrangement links TRBV6-6 to TRBJ1-2; TRBD1 matches at 9 bases. Trimming took 0 bases from V and 2 from J; bases not matched to a gene: 1. The CDR3 covers 15 residues. The germline V gene encodes CDR1 MNHNY and CDR2 SVGAGI (reference sequence). The DNA of the CDR3 is TGTGCCAGCAGTTACTCCGACAGGGGGAACTATGGCTACACCTTC. This encodes CASSYSDRGNYGYTF.

V gene TRBV7-6 combines with J gene TRBJ2-3; 7 positions match TRBD2. This CDR3 is 16 amino acids long. The V and J ends lost 5 bases and 0 bases, in that order; junction bases with no gene match: 8. Per germline, CDR1 SGHVS and CDR2 FNYEAQ. The CDR3 coding sequence is TGTGCCAGCAGCCCGCGCGGGGGTCGGAGCACAGATACGCAGTATTTT. Protein sequence: CASSPRGGRSTDTQYF.

V usage is TRBV5-4 and J usage is TRBJ2-2; 9 bases fit TRBD1. After removal of 4 bases from V and 7 bases from J, the junction contained 2 bases not matched to a gene. Germline assignment: CDR1 SGHNT and CDR2 YYREEE (reference sequence). This CDR3 is 13 amino acids long. CDR3 region: CASSRTGVGELFF. Here the CDR3 DNA reads TGTGCCAGCAGCAGGACAGGGGTCGGGGAGCTGTTTTTT.

V usage is TRBV29-1 and J usage is TRBJ2-1, with D possibly matching TRBD2 (6 bases). CDR3 size: 13 residues. Germline V CDR1 and CDR2: SQVTM, ANQGSEA. Trimming shortened V by 5 bases and J by 6 bases, and 14 bases separated the two germline ends. CDR3 amino acids: CSVLGTLGNEQFF. In DNA, the CDR3 is TGCAGCGTTCTTGGGACTCTCGGCAATGAGCAGTTCTTC.

The CDR3 DNA follows: TGTGCCAGCAGCATCCACCCGGGACAGGGGTTCGATGAGCAGTTCTTC. It translates to CASSIHPGQGFDEQFF. J is TRBJ2-1 and V is TRBV7-3; TRBD1 agrees at 10 bases. The CDR3 covers 16 residues. V was pared by 5 bases and J by 8 bases, with 12 bases of the junction left unmatched. Germline V lookup: CDR1 SGHTA, CDR2 FQGTGA.

The J gene is TRBJ1-1, the V gene TRBV10-2, with 7 positions matching TRBD1. The CDR3 is 14 amino acids. Germline CDR1 reads WSHSY; CDR2 reads SAAADI. Trimming removed 7 bases from V and 1 base from J; junction bases left unmatched: 6. CDR3 residues: CASKLGTENTEAFF. In DNA, the CDR3 is TGCGCCAGCAAGCTAGGGACAGAGAACACTGAAGCTTTCTTT.

The rearrangement links TRBV20-1 to TRBJ2-1; D possibly corresponds to TRBD2 (5 bases). CDR1 and CDR2 from the germline V gene are DFQATT and SNEGSKA (reference sequence). The CDR3 is 10 residues long. V dropped 6 bases and J dropped 8 bases, with 8 bases sitting between them. The CDR3 protein is CSATEDEQFF. The CDR3 DNA sequence: TGCAGTGCGACGGAGGATGAGCAGTTCTTC.

The rearrangement uses TRBV6-5 and TRBJ1-1; D remains unclear. V was shortened by 5 bases and J by 4 bases, with 11 bases between the two germline ends. Germline CDR1 and CDR2: MNHEY and SVGAGI. The CDR3 runs 13 residues. The CDR3 here is CASSPSYSTEAFF. Written as DNA, the CDR3 is TGTGCCAGCAGTCCGAGCTATAGCACTGAAGCTTTCTTT.

In this sample, this clone turned up once. CDR3 coding DNA: TGTGCCAGCTCTAATGGACTAGCGGGACTGGGGGAAGAGACCCAGTACTTC. Protein sequence: CASSNGLAGLGEETQYF. This chain joins TRBV28 and TRBJ2-5; 12 bases are shared with TRBD2. CDR3 length: 17 amino acids. In germline, CDR1 is MDHEN, CDR2 SYDVKM. With 8 bases clipped from V and 3 bases from J, the junction kept 13 bases outside the gene matches.

The CDR3 reads CASSPRPRREGGWYGYTF. The DNA for the CDR3 is TGTGCCAGCAGCCCGCGACCGCGCCGTGAGGGTGGTTGGTATGGCTACACCTTC. The V gene is TRBV11-2, the J gene TRBJ1-2; D unclear. The length of the CDR3 is 18 residues. CDR1 and CDR2 (germline): SGHAT, FQNNGV. V lost 5 bases and J lost 5, with 27 bases in between.

The chain has TRBV4-2 and TRBJ1-2, with a tentative D call TRBD1 (6 bases). The CDR3 totals 15 residues. Between the trimmed V and J ends, which lost 0 bases and 2 bases, there was a span of 10 bases. The germline gives CDR1 LGHNA, CDR2 YNFKEQ. In DNA, the CDR3 is TGTGCCAGCAGCCAAGATCTGCAGGGGAACTATGGCTACACCTTC. Protein product: CASSQDLQGNYGYTF.

The chain links TRBV6-6 to TRBJ2-1; D is perhaps TRBD1 (6 bases). This CDR3 contains 16 residues. Per germline, CDR1 MNHNY and CDR2 SVGAGI (reference sequence). The V end was cut by 0 bases, the J end by 6 bases, with 15 bases between. Here the CDR3 reads CASSYSRRGQPNEQFF. The CDR3 DNA reads as TGTGCCAGCAGTTACTCTCGCAGGGGACAACCCAATGAGCAGTTCTTC.

The gene calls are TRBV5-4 and TRBJ2-3; 10 nucleotides line up with TRBD2. With V trimmed by 3 bases and J by 5 bases, 15 bases remained unmatched. CDR1 and CDR2 from the germline V gene are SGHNT and YYREEE (reference sequence). The CDR3 length is 18 residues. The CDR3 DNA reads TGTGCCAGCAGCTGGGGAATGGACAGCGGGGGGGCGGTAGATACGCAGTATTTT. It is translated as CASSWGMDSGGAVDTQYF.

The chain recombines TRBV7-7 with TRBJ2-1; D perhaps matches TRBD2 (6 bases). This CDR3 has 14 amino acids. CDR1 SSHAT and CDR2 FNYEAQ come from the germline V gene (reference sequence). V was pared by 5 bases and J by 6 bases, with 14 bases between. Written as DNA, the CDR3 is TGTGCCAGCAGCCCGGGACTGGGTTTCAATGAGCAGTTCTTC. Translation gives CASSPGLGFNEQFF.

The J gene is TRBJ2-3, the V gene TRBV27, with D uncertain. CDR1 and CDR2 from the germline V gene are MNHEY and SMNVEV (reference sequence). The ends were cut back, 5 bases at V and 5 bases at J, with 5 bases in the middle. The CDR3 loop spans 11 amino acids. The chain's CDR3 is CASSPGDTQYF. Here the CDR3 DNA reads TGTGCCAGCAGTCCCGGAGATACGCAGTATTTT.

The V gene is TRBV24-1, the J gene TRBJ2-3; the match to TRBD2 covers 7 bases. V lost 12 bases and J lost 6; bases outside the gene matches: 11. CDR3 length equals 13 residues. Looked up from germline, CDR1 is KGHDR and CDR2 is SFDVKD. CDR3: CASGGSSIDTQYF. The CDR3 DNA is TGTGCCTCCGGGGGGTCTAGCATTGATACGCAGTATTTT.

This clone has a handful of counts. The rearrangement links TRBV5-1 to TRBJ1-1; 7 nucleotides line up with TRBD1. This CDR3 has 14 amino acids. Per germline, CDR1 SGHRS and CDR2 YFSETQ. The V segment lost 3 bases and the J segment 8 bases; nucleotides outside the gene matches: 10. Here the CDR3 reads CASSSRQGSGEAFF. CDR3 DNA sequence: TGCGCCAGCAGCTCCCGACAGGGATCAGGGGAAGCTTTCTTT.

This clone showed up many times. The chain recombines TRBV7-3 with TRBJ2-2; maybe TRBD2 (6 bases). The V end lost 2 bases, the J end lost 1 base, and 8 bases lay between the germline ends. Germline lookup yields CDR1 SGHTA and CDR2 FQGTGA. CDR3 length: 15 residues. The CDR3 is CASSLHGGNTGELFF. DNA for the CDR3: TGTGCCAGCAGCTTACACGGGGGGAACACCGGGGAGCTGTTTTTT.

The chain links TRBV5-1 to TRBJ2-7, with 12 bases aligning to TRBD1. Trimming took 3 bases from V and 7 from J; bases not matched to a gene: 5. Germline V CDR1 and CDR2: SGHRS, YFSETQ. The CDR3 contains 14 residues. The CDR3, as DNA: TGCGCCAGCAGCTGGGGACAGGGGGCAAAGGAGCAGTACTTC. This encodes CASSWGQGAKEQYF.

The sample holds one count of this clone. The chain uses TRBV2 and TRBJ2-7; TRBD1 agrees at 9 bases. Germline assignment: CDR1 SNHLY and CDR2 FYNNEI. The V and J ends lost 6 bases and 4 bases, in that order; junction bases with no gene match: 4. CDR3 length equals 13 residues. In nucleotides, the CDR3 is TGTGCCAGCAGGGGACAGGGCAGGTACGAGCAGTACTTC. This encodes CASRGQGRYEQYF.

This rearrangement joins TRBV29-1 to TRBJ1-2; D gene uncertain. V was cut by 7 bases and J by 8 bases, with 17 bases left in between. The CDR3 totals 12 residues. Looked up from germline, CDR1 is SQVTM and CDR2 is ANQGSEA. CDR3 sequence: CSAQTRVLGYTF. Written as DNA, the CDR3 is TGCAGCGCCCAAACGAGGGTGTTGGGCTACACCTTC. Using reference TRBV29-1 and TRBJ1-2 for the parts outside the CDR3, the full variable domain is SAVISQKPSRDICQRGTSLTIQCQVDSQVTMMFWYRQQPGQSLTLIATANQGSEATYESGFVIDKFPISRPNLTFSTLTVSNMSPEDSSIYLCSAQTRVLGYTFGSGTRLTVV.

The rearrangement uses TRBV3-1 (or the pseudogene TRBV3-2) and TRBJ2-7, with D maybe TRBD1 (5 bases). This CDR3 spans 15 amino acids. Germline lookup yields CDR1 LGHDT and CDR2 YNNKEL (reference sequence). Trimming cost V 0 bases and J 6 bases, with 15 bases left between them. The CDR3 coding sequence is TGTGCCAGCAGCCAAGATAGGGGCAGGGTGAGCGAGCAGTACTTC. Amino acid sequence: CASSQDRGRVSEQYF.

Notes on this clone: A junction boundary mismatches the germline segment, possibly from a read error. Within the sample, other DNA sequences also encode this same CDR3. The J gene is TRBJ1-1, the V gene TRBV7-3; weak D call: TRBD1 (6 bases). The CDR3 runs 13 residues. From germline, CDR1 is SGHTA and CDR2 FQGTGA. In nucleotides, the CDR3 is TGCGCCAGCAGCTTGACAGGTGATGGCGTGGCTTTCTTT. It translates to CASSLTGDGVAFF.

The chain combines TRBV30 with TRBJ1-2; weak D call: TRBD1 (5 bases). This CDR3 spans 12 amino acids. The V end lost 3 bases, the J end lost 4 bases, and 9 bases lay between the germline ends. In germline, CDR1 is GTSNPN, CDR2 SVGIG (reference sequence). The CDR3 loop reads CAWSDDSYGYTF. The CDR3 DNA is TGTGCCTGGAGCGATGACAGCTATGGCTACACCTTC.